Each of the 11 T cell receptor beta chains below was sequenced from the same sample in a study of radiation and T cells in renal cell carcinoma. Method: immunoSEQ multiplex PCR; TCRdb's copy keeps in-frame clones and lacks some. This sample has 90,000 to 95,000 clones, with approximately 83% found just once. As to time point: baseline pretreatment blood. Treatment here: 15 Gy SBRT to primary tumor, nephrectomy 4 weeks later. The sequencing used blood, collected from a patient whose treatment included radiotherapy and nephrectomy. These receptors were taken from a man aged 55 to 70 with renal cell carcinoma.

The rearrangement links TRBV19 to TRBJ1-5; TRBD1 might be the D (5 bases). Trimming removed 9 bases at V and 1 base at J, with 10 bases between. The CDR3 is 13 amino acids. Germline V CDR1 and CDR2: LNHDA, SQIVND (reference sequence). The CDR3 DNA is TGTGCCAGCAGAGGGGTAAGCAATCAGCCCCAGCATTTT. Translated: CASRGVSNQPQHF. Full variable domain (remainder filled in from reference TRBV19 and TRBJ1-5): DGGITQSPKYLFRKEGQNVTLSCEQNLNHDAMYWYRQDPGQGLRLIYYSQIVNDFQKGDIAEGYSVSREKKESFPLTVTSAQKNPTAFYLCASRGVSNQPQHFGDGTRLSIL.

The J gene is TRBJ1-2, the V gene TRBV2; D remains unclear. This CDR3 region has 13 residues. Looked up from germline, CDR1 is SNHLY and CDR2 is FYNNEI. Trimming took off 4 bases at V and 4 bases at J, with 10 bases between the two ends. CDR3 loop: CASSVYDIYGYTF. The CDR3 DNA reads TGTGCCAGCAGTGTGTACGACATCTATGGCTACACCTTC.

The chain employs TRBV5-1 and TRBJ1-3; unclear D gene. With 7 bases removed from V and 0 bases from J, the gap between germline ends came to 8 bases. The germline V gene has CDR1 SGHRS and CDR2 YFSETQ. The CDR3 is made up of 13 amino acids. This CDR3 is CASRGTSGNTIYF. The CDR3 region has the DNA TGCGCCAGCCGAGGAACCTCTGGAAACACCATATATTTT. The complete variable domain, with remaining parts taken from reference TRBV5-1 and TRBJ1-3, reads KAGVTQTPRYLIKTRGQQVTLSCSPISGHRSVSWYQQTPGQGLQFLFEYFSETQRNKGNFPGRFSGRQFSNSRSEMNVSTLELGDSALYLCASRGTSGNTIYFGEGSWLTVV.

This clone was observed a single time. V gene TRBV28 combines with J gene TRBJ2-7; maybe TRBD2 (6 bases). Trimming left V 5 bases short and J 0 bases short, with 17 bases between. CDR1 and CDR2 (germline): MDHEN, SYDVKM. CDR3 size: 16 residues. The CDR3 protein is CASSHGGTAFSYEQYF. The CDR3 DNA reads TGTGCCAGCAGTCACGGAGGGACCGCGTTCTCCTACGAGCAGTACTTC. The full variable domain, completed using reference TRBV28 and TRBJ2-7, is DVKVTQSSRYLVKRTGEKVFLECVQDMDHENMFWYRQDPGLGLRLIYFSYDVKMKEKGDIPEGYSVSREKKERFSLILESASTNQTSMYLCASSHGGTAFSYEQYFGPGTRLTVT.

The rearrangement uses TRBV7-8 and TRBJ1-2, with no clear D. Germline CDR1 and CDR2: SGHVS and FQNEAQ. Trimming took 1 base from V and 2 from J, leaving 8 bases between them. The CDR3 contains 14 residues. CDR3 DNA sequence: TGTGCCAGCAGCTTAGGGTCGGCCAACTATGGCTACACCTTC. It is translated as CASSLGSANYGYTF.

The chain is built from TRBV11-2 and TRBJ1-2, with D perhaps TRBD1 (5 bases). Germline CDR1 is SGHAT and CDR2 is FQNNGV. This CDR3 is 19 amino acids long. V was clipped by 1 base and J by 0 bases, with 21 bases between them. The CDR3 DNA reads as TGTGCCAGCAGCTTAGGCGGGACCGGCTTGTTCGCTTCTAACTATGGCTACACCTTC. Residues: CASSLGGTGLFASNYGYTF.

The CDR3, as DNA: TGCGCCAGCAGCTTGGAGGGAGGGATAGAGACCCAGTACTTC. It translates to CASSLEGGIETQYF. J is TRBJ2-5 and V is TRBV5-1; TRBD2 agrees at 7 bases. V was pared by 0 bases and J by 4 bases, with 3 bases of the junction left unmatched. Germline V lookup: CDR1 SGHRS, CDR2 YFSETQ. There are 14 residues in the CDR3.

This sequence joins TRBV5-1 and TRBJ2-3, with 9 bases that match TRBD1. CDR1 and CDR2 (germline): SGHRS, YFSETQ. After removal of 6 bases from V and 6 bases from J, the junction contained 2 bases not matched to a gene. CDR3 length: 12 amino acids. CDR3 in amino acids: CASNDRGDTQYF. The CDR3, as DNA: TGCGCCAGCAATGACAGGGGGGATACGCAGTATTTT.

This chain uses TRBV13 with TRBJ1-2, with D possibly matching TRBD1 (5 bases). The length of the CDR3 is 14 residues. V shed 0 bases and J shed 8 bases, with 13 bases lying between them. Germline-derived CDR1 and CDR2 are PRHDT and FYEKMQ (reference sequence). CDR3 sequence: CASSLGQQRGGYTF. DNA of the CDR3: TGTGCCAGCAGCTTAGGTCAGCAAAGGGGAGGCTACACCTTC.

The chain is built from TRBV4-2 and TRBJ2-2; D unresolved. This CDR3 has 14 residues. With 1 base removed from V and 5 bases from J, the gap between germline ends came to 8 bases. Germline V gene data show CDR1 as LGHNA and CDR2 as YNFKEQ. The CDR3 protein is CASSQVTLTGELFF. Here the CDR3 DNA reads TGTGCCAGCAGCCAAGTGACCTTAACCGGGGAGCTGTTTTTT.

The genes are TRBV30 and TRBJ1-4; D is undetermined. The CDR3 is 14 residues long. V lost 0 bases and J 8 bases, leaving 13 bases between the germline ends. The germline CDR1 and CDR2 sequences are GTSNPN and SVGIG (reference sequence). CDR3 nucleotide sequence: TGTGCCTGGAGTGTAGCCCTAGTCGAGGAAAAACTGTTTTTT. This codes for CAWSVALVEEKLFF.